Listed below are T cell receptor beta chains from one sample, sequenced in a study of T cells after yellow fever vaccination. Each CDR3 protein is one row after TCRdb ran MiXCR on the 5' RACE reads. Here the sample spans 170,000 or so distinct CDR3 sequences, about 6% being singletons. The source material was CD4+ T cells sorted from PBMCs, sampled on the day of the first yellow fever vaccination. The origin of the receptors is a young man who received the YFV17D yellow fever vaccine. CDR3s include the opening cysteine and the closing phenylalanine or tryptophan. D genes are given only for firm matches. Clone size appears in some rows only: once, few, many, or a class for an expanded clone.

j_gene: TRBJ2-7; abundance: -; d_gene: TRBD2; v_gene: TRBV6-2/TRBV6-3; CDR3aa: CASSYPASGGPNEQYF; CDR3nt: TGTGCCAGCAGTTACCCCGCCTCGGGGGGGCCCAACGAGCAGTACTTC
j_gene: TRBJ2-2; abundance: few; d_gene: TRBD2; v_gene: TRBV5-6; CDR3aa: CASSWTSGYTGELFF; CDR3nt: TGTGCCAGCAGCTGGACTAGCGGGTACACCGGGGAGCTGTTTTTT
j_gene: TRBJ2-1; abundance: -; d_gene: -; v_gene: TRBV7-2; CDR3aa: CASSFSGPTEQFF; CDR3nt: TGTGCCAGCAGCTTTAGCGGCCCCACGGAGCAGTTCTTC
j_gene: TRBJ2-3; abundance: many; d_gene: -; v_gene: TRBV6-6; CDR3aa: CATAQQAPDTQYF; CDR3nt: TGTGCCACCGCACAACAGGCCCCAGATACGCAGTATTTT
j_gene: TRBJ1-4; abundance: many; d_gene: -; v_gene: TRBV5-1; CDR3aa: CASSLNTIGGEKLFF; CDR3nt: TGCGCCAGCAGCTTGAATACTATAGGTGGTGAAAAACTGTTTTTT
j_gene: TRBJ1-2; abundance: many; d_gene: -; v_gene: TRBV6-5; CDR3aa: CASSYGRGYGYTF; CDR3nt: TGTGCCAGCAGTTACGGGCGTGGCTATGGCTACACCTTC
j_gene: TRBJ2-5; abundance: few; d_gene: -; v_gene: TRBV18; CDR3aa: CASSPLEVETQYF; CDR3nt: TGTGCCAGCTCACCACTGGAAGTCGAGACCCAGTACTTC
j_gene: TRBJ1-2; abundance: few; d_gene: -; v_gene: TRBV7-9; CDR3aa: CASSRLPNYGYTF; CDR3nt: TGTGCCAGCAGCCGTCTCCCTAACTATGGCTACACCTTC
j_gene: TRBJ2-5; abundance: -; d_gene: TRBD1; v_gene: TRBV24-1; CDR3aa: CATGTGTGAGETQYF; CDR3nt: TGTGCCACCGGAACCGGGACAGGGGCAGGGGAGACCCAGTACTTC
j_gene: TRBJ2-5; abundance: -; d_gene: TRBD1; v_gene: TRBV5-6; CDR3aa: CASSPGQGASETQYF; CDR3nt: TGTGCCAGCAGCCCGGGACAGGGGGCTAGCGAGACCCAGTACTTC
j_gene: TRBJ2-5; abundance: many; d_gene: TRBD2; v_gene: TRBV4-1; CDR3aa: CASSRLAEQETQYF; CDR3nt: TGCGCCAGCAGCCGACTAGCGGAACAAGAGACCCAGTACTTC
j_gene: TRBJ2-7; abundance: -; d_gene: -; v_gene: TRBV7-2; CDR3aa: CASSQDRDPSYEQYF; CDR3nt: TGTGCCAGCAGCCAGGACAGAGACCCATCCTACGAGCAGTACTTC
j_gene: TRBJ1-3; abundance: -; d_gene: -; v_gene: TRBV2; CDR3aa: CASSYNSGNTIYF; CDR3nt: TGTGCCAGCAGTTACAACTCTGGAAACACCATATATTTT
j_gene: TRBJ1-4; abundance: many; d_gene: -; v_gene: TRBV7-9; CDR3aa: CASSLDSSVTTNEKLFF; CDR3nt: TGTGCCAGCAGCTTAGATTCTTCAGTTACAACTAATGAAAAACTGTTTTTT
j_gene: TRBJ2-1; abundance: many; d_gene: TRBD1; v_gene: TRBV11-2; CDR3aa: CASSFQGARGNEQFF; CDR3nt: TGTGCCAGCAGCTTCCAGGGGGCGAGGGGCAATGAGCAGTTCTTC
j_gene: TRBJ1-2; abundance: many; d_gene: TRBD1; v_gene: TRBV7-2; CDR3aa: CASSRQGIGYTF; CDR3nt: TGTGCCAGCAGCCGACAGGGGATTGGCTACACCTTC
j_gene: TRBJ2-1; abundance: many; d_gene: TRBD2; v_gene: TRBV5-1; CDR3aa: CASSLGGGQAEQFF; CDR3nt: TGCGCCAGCAGCTTGGGCGGGGGTCAGGCTGAGCAGTTCTTC
j_gene: TRBJ2-2; abundance: -; d_gene: -; v_gene: TRBV12-5; CDR3aa: CASGKNREVNTGELFF; CDR3nt: TGTGCTAGTGGTAAAAACAGGGAAGTTAACACCGGGGAGCTGTTTTTT
j_gene: TRBJ1-2; abundance: few; d_gene: -; v_gene: TRBV10-3; CDR3aa: CAISGGGLGGAYGYTF; CDR3nt: TGTGCCATCAGTGGAGGAGGGTTGGGGGGGGCGTATGGCTACACCTTC
j_gene: TRBJ2-5; abundance: many; d_gene: -; v_gene: TRBV25-1; CDR3aa: CASSPQRQLVKSQETQYF; CDR3nt: TGTGCCAGCAGTCCGCAGCGTCAGTTGGTCAAATCCCAAGAGACCCAGTACTTC
j_gene: TRBJ1-4; abundance: few; d_gene: -; v_gene: TRBV29-1; CDR3aa: CSVETGSANEKLFF; CDR3nt: TGCAGCGTCGAGACGGGTTCGGCTAATGAAAAACTGTTTTTT
j_gene: TRBJ2-3; abundance: many; d_gene: -; v_gene: TRBV12-3/TRBV12-4; CDR3aa: CASSPRWGGGTDTQYF; CDR3nt: TGTGCCAGCAGTCCCCGTTGGGGAGGTGGCACAGATACGCAGTATTTT
j_gene: TRBJ2-5; abundance: -; d_gene: TRBD2; v_gene: TRBV27; CDR3aa: CASSLGFSGLETQYF; CDR3nt: TGTGCCAGCAGTTTGGGTTTTAGCGGGCTAGAGACCCAGTACTTC
j_gene: TRBJ2-7; abundance: few; d_gene: TRBD1; v_gene: TRBV7-2; CDR3aa: CASSRTRTGIYYEQYF; CDR3nt: TGTGCCAGCAGCCGTACCCGGACAGGGATTTACTACGAGCAGTACTTC
j_gene: TRBJ1-2; abundance: few; d_gene: TRBD1; v_gene: TRBV27; CDR3aa: CASSTHSGTGGAGGYTF; CDR3nt: TGTGCCAGCAGTACGCACTCCGGGACAGGGGGCGCGGGGGGCTACACCTTC